Sequencing of this TCR beta chain was carried out in a study of vaccination and CD4 T cells after COVID-19. Study-wide context: Vaccinees got either two BNT162b2 doses or two mRNA-1273 doses. Sampling post-COVID took place a median 101 days after diagnosis (range 35 to 161).

Points on this clonotype: What it binds is unknown.

Broader study findings: SARS-CoV-2-reactive clonotypes showed a nonsignificant median rise from approximately 23 to 38.

With the Oncomine TCR Beta short-read assay, DNA from cultured CD4+ T cells was sequenced. A single record per CDR3 protein comes from TCRdb applying MiXCR to the PCR reads. The top ten hold less than 65% of the sample, which has 5,000 to 7,000 distinct CDR3 sequences, about 62% seen once. Treatment in this sample: roughly 11-day PBMC culture with coronavirus spike peptide pools or control peptides (ViraFEST assay). The collection of CD4+ T cells from the unexposed donor took place before the COVID-19 pandemic (2011-2018). V lost 6 bases, J lost 4 bases, and 19 bases stayed unmatched. The CDR3 totals 18 residues. Germline loops: CDR1 MNHNS, CDR2 SASEGT.

The sequence derives from a human donor in good health. V usage is TRBV6-1 and J usage is TRBJ1-2, with 8 nucleotides matching TRBD1. Material for sequencing was CD4+ T cells from blood, cultured in vitro. CDR3 residues: CASSTTRRGRRISYGYTF. CDR3 nucleotide sequence: TGTGCCAGCAGCACCACCCGCAGGGGGCGACGTATATCCTATGGCTACACCTTC.